Following are 31 T cell receptor beta chains from one sample sequenced in a study of glioma-infiltrating T cells. The iRepertoire nested amplicon-rescue multiplex PCR amplified TCR alpha and beta CDR3s from RNA. TCRdb processed the multiplex PCR reads anew with MiXCR; each CDR3 protein has one entry. Of fewer than 4,000 distinct CDR3 sequences listed, roughly 90% are singletons. Sequenced input: glioma tissue, nonneoplastic brain tissue, or PBMCs (not recorded which). These receptors came from a human donor with low-grade glioma or glioblastoma, undergoing nonglioma brain surgery, or in good health (not recorded which).

To note about this clonotype: With the library built for alpha chains, this beta chain is off target and its frequency is not meaningful. The chain carries TRBV6-6 and TRBJ2-7; the D gene is possibly TRBD1 (6 bases). V lost 2 bases to trimming and J lost 4 bases, with 15 bases between them. The CDR3 is 15 amino acids. Per germline, CDR1 MNHNY and CDR2 SVGAGI (reference sequence). In DNA, the CDR3 is TGTGCCAGCAGTTACACAGGGTCATCGCGATACGAGCAGTACGTC. It codes for CASSYTGSSRYEQYV.

This clonotype was found a few times. This beta chain lies outside the target of a library built for alpha chains; its clone size means little. The CDR3 protein is CASSRDRQETQYF. CDR3 bases: TGTGCCAGCAGTCGGGACAGACAAGAGACCCAGTACTTC. The chain employs TRBV6-2 or TRBV6-3 and TRBJ2-5; 7 positions agree with TRBD1. The germline gives CDR1 MNHEY, CDR2 SVGEGT. The CDR3 is 13 amino acids. Unmatched junction bases numbered 2, after V lost 5 bases and J lost 2 bases.

Concerning this clonotype itself: Found in a library prepared for alpha chains, this beta chain is an off-target read, and its abundance has little meaning. CDR3 coding DNA: TGCAGTGCTAGGTTCAACAATCAGCCCCAGCATTTT. This sequence encodes CSARFNNQPQHF. The chain couples TRBV20-1 to TRBJ1-5; the D is unclear. The CDR3 length is 12 residues. V was clipped by 3 bases and J by 3 bases, with 6 bases between them. The germline gives CDR1 DFQATT, CDR2 SNEGSKA (reference sequence).

As to this clonotype: The library was prepared for alpha chains; this beta chain is a stray read, so its frequency means little. The rearrangement links TRBV3-1 to TRBJ1-2; 7 bases align to TRBD1. V lost 6 bases and J lost 3; bases outside the gene matches: 4. CDR3 length equals 13 residues. CDR1 LGHDT and CDR2 YNNKEL come from the germline V gene (reference sequence). The chain's CDR3 is CASSRTGDYGYTF. The CDR3 nucleotides are TGTGCCAGCAGTCGTACAGGGGACTATGGCTACACCTTC.

For this clonotype: With the library built for alpha chains, this beta chain is off target and its frequency is not meaningful. The chain uses TRBV20-1 and TRBJ1-5; possible D gene TRBD1, 5 bases. The CDR3 runs 15 residues. V was trimmed by 4 bases and J by 0 bases, leaving 13 bases between them. Germline loops: CDR1 DFQATT, CDR2 SNEGSKA (reference sequence). CDR3 amino acids: CSATGNRNSNQPQHF. The CDR3 DNA is TGCAGTGCTACGGGAAACAGGAATAGCAATCAGCCCCAGCATTTT.

Regarding this clonotype: A library made for alpha chains picked up this beta chain off target, so its size means little. This chain joins TRBV6-1 and TRBJ2-1; D tentatively reads TRBD1 or TRBD2 (5 bases each). V was shortened by 10 bases and J by 10 bases, with 14 bases between the two germline ends. The CDR3 loop spans 11 amino acids. CDR1 is MNHNS and CDR2 is SASEGT in the germline V gene. For the CDR3, the DNA is TGTGCCACCTACTCCAGGGAGGAGCAGTTCTTC. Amino acids: CATYSREEQFF.

Regarding this clonotype: This beta chain came through as a stray read in a library set up for alpha chains, and its size says little. This sequence joins TRBV6-1 and TRBJ1-3, with D hard to call. The V end lost 1 base, the J end lost 7 bases, and 17 bases lay between the germline ends. The CDR3 spans 16 residues. Germline CDR1 is MNHNS and CDR2 is SASEGT. CDR3 sequence (DNA): TGTGCCAGCAGTGAAGTCTCGGTAGCTCTCGGGAACACCATATATTTT. Amino acids: CASSEVSVALGNTIYF.

Remarks on this clonotype: For a library built for alpha chains, this beta chain is a stray read; little rests on its size. The V call is TRBV6-2 or TRBV6-3, the J call TRBJ1-3; 7 bases line up with TRBD1. V shed 5 bases and J 8 bases; nucleotides not matched to a gene: 15. The CDR3 consists of 16 residues. Per germline, CDR1 MNHEY and CDR2 SVGEGT. This chain's CDR3 is CASSNRQGRGAHTIYF. The CDR3, as DNA: TGTGCCAGCAGTAACAGACAGGGCAGGGGGGCACACACCATATATTTT.

A note on this clonotype: This beta chain is a stray read from a library made for alpha chains; its abundance is not meaningful. The chain joins TRBV6-2 or TRBV6-3 to TRBJ1-2; D gene uncertain. Germline V gene lookup returns CDR1 MNHEY and CDR2 SVGEGT. The V gene lost 2 bases and the J gene lost 2 bases, with 9 bases spanning the gap. The CDR3 consists of 14 residues. The CDR3 coding sequence is TGTGCCAGCAGTTACACCGTCGCGAACTATGGCTACACCTTC. Translating it yields CASSYTVANYGYTF.

In this sample, this clonotype turned up a few times. Being off target in a library aimed at alpha chains, this beta chain has a size of little meaning. The rearrangement uses TRBV27 and TRBJ1-6, with 9 bases identical to TRBD1. The CDR3 runs to 20 residues. From germline, CDR1 is MNHEY and CDR2 SMNVEV (reference sequence). The J segment lost 9 bases and the V segment lost 5 bases, leaving 23 bases of the junction unmatched. The CDR3 here is CASSPPGQGSTRMLSSPLHF. CDR3 coding DNA: TGTGCCAGCAGTCCGCCGGGACAGGGATCTACTCGAATGTTGAGTTCACCCCTCCACTTT.

Details on this clonotype: This beta chain turned up in a library designed for alpha chains; as an off-target read, its abundance says little. This chain links TRBV20-1 with TRBJ2-5, with D hard to call. In germline, CDR1 is DFQATT, CDR2 SNEGSKA (reference sequence). V lost 5 bases and J 1 base, leaving 8 bases between the germline ends. The length of the CDR3 is 12 residues. CDR3 sequence: CSASPGQETQYF. CDR3 DNA sequence: TGCAGTGCTTCTCCCGGCCAAGAGACCCAGTACTTC.

A note on this clonotype: This beta chain is an unintended read in a library built for alpha chains; its size means little. The genes are TRBV6-1 and TRBJ1-5; D is unresolved. The length of the CDR3 is 12 residues. Germline assignment: CDR1 MNHNS and CDR2 SASEGT. The V end was cut by 6 bases, the J end by 8 bases, with 11 bases between. The CDR3 spells CASSPGWEPQHF. CDR3 DNA: TGTGCCAGCAGCCCCGGATGGGAGCCCCAGCATTTT.

A word on this clonotype: Because this beta chain is a stray read in a library intended to capture alpha chains, its abundance should not be given much weight. The V and J genes are TRBV20-1 and TRBJ2-3; TRBD2 might be the D (6 bases). CDR1 DFQATT and CDR2 SNEGSKA come from the germline V gene (reference sequence). The CDR3 extends over 12 amino acids. Trimming took off 6 bases at V and 4 bases at J, with 11 bases between the two ends. CDR3 amino acids: CSALSGADTQYF. The CDR3 DNA reads TGCAGTGCCCTTAGCGGAGCAGATACGCAGTATTTT.

In this sample, this clonotype turned up once. A library prepared for alpha chains yielded this beta chain as an off-target read; its size is of little meaning. This chain links TRBV28 with TRBJ1-1, with TRBD1 as a possible D gene (6 bases). The CDR3 totals 14 residues. Trimming took 6 bases from V and 1 from J, leaving 12 bases between them. CDR1 is MDHEN and CDR2 is SYDVKM in the germline V gene. CDR3 amino acids: CASSLGGPNTEAFF. DNA for the CDR3: TGTGCCAGCAGCCTCGGGGGCCCGAACACTGAAGCTTTCTTT.

Notes on this clonotype: As an off-target read in a library built for alpha chains, this beta chain has a frequency of little significance. This rearrangement joins TRBV20-1 to TRBJ2-1; TRBD2 aligns across 7 bases. CDR3 length equals 16 residues. CDR1 is DFQATT and CDR2 is SNEGSKA in the germline V gene (reference sequence). After removal of 1 base from V and 0 bases from J, the junction contained 6 bases not matched to a gene. The CDR3: CSARGWRGSSYNEQFF. In DNA form, the CDR3 reads TGCAGTGCTAGAGGGTGGCGGGGGAGCTCCTACAATGAGCAGTTCTTC.

A note on this clonotype: Within a library made for alpha chains, this beta chain is off target, and its count is uninformative. The chain combines TRBV6-2 or TRBV6-3 with TRBJ1-3; no reliable D call. CDR1 and CDR2 (germline): MNHEY, SVGEGT. The CDR3 is made up of 11 amino acids. V was cut by 7 bases and J by 7 bases, with 8 bases left in between. The CDR3: CASKKMNTIYF. In DNA, the CDR3 is TGTGCCAGCAAGAAGATGAACACCATATATTTT.

Comments on this clonotype: A library made for alpha chains picked up this beta chain off target, so its size means little. This chain links TRBV28 with TRBJ1-5; weak D call: TRBD1 (6 bases). The CDR3 runs 14 residues. CDR1 is MDHEN and CDR2 is SYDVKM in the germline V gene. The V end was cut by 11 bases, the J end by 0 bases, with 14 bases between. This chain's CDR3 is CALTKGGSNQPQHF. As DNA, the CDR3 is TGTGCCCTCACCAAAGGGGGTAGCAATCAGCCCCAGCATTTT.

On this clonotype: This beta chain is an off-target read within a library intended for alpha chains, so its frequency means little. The chain links TRBV7-2 to TRBJ2-3; D not certain. The V gene's germline CDR1 is SGHTA and CDR2 FQGNSA. V was clipped by 1 base and J by 2 bases, with 7 bases between them. The CDR3 contains 14 residues. The CDR3 nucleotides are TGTGCCAGCAGCTTAGGATTTCACACAGATACGCAGTATTTT. This encodes CASSLGFHTDTQYF.

Worth noting for this clonotype: A library prepared for alpha chains yielded this beta chain as an off-target read; its size is of little meaning. The genes are TRBV27 and TRBJ2-3; D remains unclear. CDR1 is MNHEY and CDR2 is SMNVEV in the germline V gene (reference sequence). The length of the CDR3 is 14 residues. The V end was cut by 2 bases, the J end by 2 bases, with 8 bases between. CDR3 amino acids: CASSLGGLTDTQYF. The CDR3 region has the DNA TGTGCCAGCAGTTTAGGCGGCCTCACAGATACGCAGTATTTT.

In its sample, this clonotype was seen a few times. This beta chain is a stray read from a library made for alpha chains; its abundance is not meaningful. The chain recombines TRBV28 with TRBJ1-5; weak D call: TRBD1 (6 bases). Trimming removed 2 bases at V and 5 bases at J, with 10 bases between. The CDR3 sequence is 14 residues long. Germline V gene sequence: CDR1 MDHEN, CDR2 SYDVKM. CDR3 region: CASSLAQGDQPQHF. CDR3 in DNA: TGTGCCAGCAGTTTAGCACAGGGTGATCAGCCCCAGCATTTT.

Comment on this clonotype: A library prepared for alpha chains yielded this beta chain as an off-target read; its size is of little meaning. The chain is built from TRBV7-6 and TRBJ2-3; 9 bases match TRBD1. V lost 0 bases to trimming and J lost 3 bases; unmatched junction nucleotides: 7. The germline V gene encodes CDR1 SGHVS and CDR2 FNYEAQ. The CDR3 is 17 residues long. In DNA, the CDR3 is TGTGCCAGCAGCTTAGCCGGGACAGGGTTTAGAACAGATACGCAGTATTTT. Translation gives CASSLAGTGFRTDTQYF.

Comments on this clonotype: Because this beta chain is a stray read in a library intended to capture alpha chains, its abundance should not be given much weight. The chain links TRBV6-1 to TRBJ2-1; unclear D gene. Trimming cost V 6 bases and J 6 bases, with 12 bases left between them. Germline CDR1 reads MNHNS; CDR2 reads SASEGT. The CDR3 is made up of 13 amino acids. CDR3: CASRDPLGNEQFF. As DNA, the CDR3 is TGTGCCAGCAGAGACCCCCTCGGCAATGAGCAGTTCTTC.

In the case of this clonotype: This beta chain is a stray sequence in a library constructed for alpha chains; its clone size is not meaningful. The CDR3 loop reads CASTPNWRRMNTEAFF. CDR3 coding DNA: TGTGCCAGTACCCCAAATTGGAGACGGATGAACACTGAAGCTTTCTTT. The chain joins TRBV19 to TRBJ1-1; unclear D gene. CDR1 is LNHDA, CDR2 SQIVND, per germline (reference sequence). The CDR3 is made up of 16 amino acids. Trimming pared 7 bases from V and 0 bases from J, leaving 18 bases between.

This clonotype turned up a few times. With the library built for alpha chains, this beta chain is off target and its frequency is not meaningful. The chain employs TRBV27 and TRBJ2-1, with 8 positions matching TRBD2. CDR1 MNHEY and CDR2 SMNVEV come from the germline V gene (reference sequence). This CDR3 is 16 amino acids long. Trimming removed 4 bases from V and 8 bases from J; junction bases left unmatched: 13. This chain's CDR3 is CASSSSAGEVGYEQFF. CDR3 DNA sequence: TGTGCCAGCAGTTCATCAGCGGGAGAGGTAGGCTATGAGCAGTTCTTC.

Details on this clonotype: The size of this beta chain means little, since it is a stray read in a library made for alpha chains. The chain couples TRBV27 to TRBJ2-3; TRBD1 matches at 8 bases. Germline V gene lookup returns CDR1 MNHEY and CDR2 SMNVEV (reference sequence). The CDR3 is 15 amino acids. V was clipped by 4 bases and J by 2 bases; unmatched bases: 5. CDR3 sequence: CASSSVDRVTDTQYF. For the CDR3, the DNA is TGTGCCAGCAGTTCAGTGGACAGGGTCACAGATACGCAGTATTTT.

This clonotype was recorded only once. This beta chain was picked up by a library intended for alpha chains and is off target, so its count carries little meaning. CDR3 protein: CASSPGPGTDTQYF. The CDR3 region has the DNA TGTGCCAGTAGTCCCGGACCCGGCACAGATACGCAGTATTTT. The chain has TRBV19 and TRBJ2-3; no clear D gene. With 5 bases removed from V and 1 base from J, the gap between germline ends came to 10 bases. This CDR3 has 14 amino acids. Germline loops: CDR1 LNHDA, CDR2 SQIVND (reference sequence). Drawing the rest from reference TRBV19 and TRBJ2-3, the complete variable domain is DGGITQSPKYLFRKEGQNVTLSCEQNLNHDAMYWYRQDPGQGLRLIYYSQIVNDFQKGDIAEGYSVSREKKESFPLTVTSAQKNPTAFYLCASSPGPGTDTQYFGPGTRLTVL.

For this clonotype: This beta chain appears as a stray read in a library generated for alpha chains; its size is not informative. V gene TRBV27 combines with J gene TRBJ2-7; D may be TRBD1 (6 bases). This CDR3 spans 14 amino acids. From germline, CDR1 is MNHEY and CDR2 SMNVEV (reference sequence). The germline V and J ends were trimmed by 3 bases and 2 bases, with 11 bases remaining between them. This chain's CDR3 is CASSFRDIPYEQYF. The CDR3 nucleotides are TGTGCCAGCAGTTTTAGGGACATTCCCTACGAGCAGTACTTC.

This clonotype was observed a handful of times. For a library built for alpha chains, this beta chain is a stray read; little rests on its size. The rearrangement links TRBV6-2 or TRBV6-3 to TRBJ2-1; 8 nucleotides align to TRBD2. V shed 5 bases and J 8 bases; nucleotides not matched to a gene: 20. The CDR3 totals 18 residues. The germline V gene has CDR1 MNHEY and CDR2 SVGEGT. The CDR3 DNA follows: TGTGCCAGCAGTCTCTCTGAAAGTAGCGGGGCCACAGTTGATGAGCAGTTCTTC. Amino acids: CASSLSESSGATVDEQFF.

A single count supports this clonotype. Found in a library prepared for alpha chains, this beta chain is an off-target read, and its abundance has little meaning. The chain joins TRBV6-2 or TRBV6-3 to TRBJ1-1; D uncertain. The CDR3 runs to 13 residues. Per germline, CDR1 MNHEY and CDR2 SVGEGT. Between the trimmed V and J ends, which lost 10 bases and 3 bases, there was a span of 15 bases. Here the CDR3 DNA reads TGTGCCACGTGGGGTTGGGGTGACACTGAAGCTTTCTTT. Amino acids: CATWGWGDTEAFF.

As to this clonotype: This beta chain turned up in a library designed for alpha chains; as an off-target read, its abundance says little. This rearrangement joins TRBV6-5 to TRBJ1-5; 10 positions match TRBD1. CDR1 is MNHEY, CDR2 SVGAGI, per germline. V gave up 10 bases and J gave up 9 bases; unmatched junction bases: 9. The CDR3 sequence is 13 residues long. CDR3 region: CATRDRGERPQHF. The CDR3 DNA follows: TGTGCCACCCGGGACAGGGGAGAACGGCCCCAGCATTTT.

Notes on this clonotype: This beta chain is an off-target read within a library intended for alpha chains, so its frequency means little. The genes are TRBV20-1 and TRBJ2-1; tentatively, D is TRBD1 or TRBD2 (5 bases each). The CDR3 loop spans 14 amino acids. CDR1 and CDR2 (germline): DFQATT, SNEGSKA (reference sequence). The V and J ends lost 6 bases and 0 bases respectively, with 12 bases between them. CDR3 bases: TGCAGTGCCCAGAGGGGACGCTCCTACAATGAGCAGTTCTTC. Translated: CSAQRGRSYNEQFF.